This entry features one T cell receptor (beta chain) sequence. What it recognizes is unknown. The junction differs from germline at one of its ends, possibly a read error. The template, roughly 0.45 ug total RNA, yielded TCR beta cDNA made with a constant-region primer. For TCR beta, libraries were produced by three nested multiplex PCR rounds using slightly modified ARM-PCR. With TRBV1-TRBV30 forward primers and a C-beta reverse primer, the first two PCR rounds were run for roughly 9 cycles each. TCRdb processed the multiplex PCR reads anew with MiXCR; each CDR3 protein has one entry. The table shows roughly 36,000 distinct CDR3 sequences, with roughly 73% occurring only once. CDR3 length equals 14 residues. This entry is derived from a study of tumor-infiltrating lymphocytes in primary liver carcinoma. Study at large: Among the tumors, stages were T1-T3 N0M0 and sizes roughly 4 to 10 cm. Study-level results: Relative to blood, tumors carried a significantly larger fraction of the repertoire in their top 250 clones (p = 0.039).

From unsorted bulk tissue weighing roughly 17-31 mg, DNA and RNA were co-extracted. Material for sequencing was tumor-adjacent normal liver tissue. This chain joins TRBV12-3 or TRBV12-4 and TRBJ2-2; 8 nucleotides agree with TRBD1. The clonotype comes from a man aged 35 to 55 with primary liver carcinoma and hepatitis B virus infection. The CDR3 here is CASNPTGAAGEMFF. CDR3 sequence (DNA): TGTGCAAGCAACCCGACAGGGGCGGCCGGGGAGATGTTTTTT.